This T cell receptor (beta chain) was identified during a study of control samples from healthy donors and cancer patients. Sequencing used immunoSEQ multiplex PCR; TCRdb keeps in-frame clones, though not all of them. The sample lists some 100,000 clones; less than 95% were seen once. CDR1 and CDR2 from the germline V gene are SQVTM and ANQGSEA. Trimming removed 6 bases at V and 2 bases at J, with 14 bases between. There are 13 residues in the CDR3. Material for sequencing was blood. The chain has TRBV29-1 and TRBJ2-7, with D perhaps assigned TRBD1 or TRBD2 (6 bases each). The receptor was isolated from a human donor in good health. The donor label of this sample is uncertain. The CDR3, as DNA: TGCAGCGTGGGGGGCAGGCTGGCCTACGAGCAGTACTTC. Its protein is CSVGGRLAYEQYF.